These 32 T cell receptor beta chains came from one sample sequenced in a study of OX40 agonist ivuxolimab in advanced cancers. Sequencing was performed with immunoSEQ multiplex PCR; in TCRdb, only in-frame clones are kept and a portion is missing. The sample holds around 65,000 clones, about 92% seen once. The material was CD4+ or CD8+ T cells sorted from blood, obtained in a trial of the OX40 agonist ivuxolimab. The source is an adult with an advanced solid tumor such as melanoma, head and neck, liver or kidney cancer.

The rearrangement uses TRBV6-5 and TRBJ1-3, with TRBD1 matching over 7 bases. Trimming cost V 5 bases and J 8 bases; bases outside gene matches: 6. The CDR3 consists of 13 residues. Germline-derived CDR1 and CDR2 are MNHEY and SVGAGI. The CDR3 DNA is TGTGCCAGCAGTCCCGACAGGGAGGACACCATATATTTT. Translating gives CASSPDREDTIYF.

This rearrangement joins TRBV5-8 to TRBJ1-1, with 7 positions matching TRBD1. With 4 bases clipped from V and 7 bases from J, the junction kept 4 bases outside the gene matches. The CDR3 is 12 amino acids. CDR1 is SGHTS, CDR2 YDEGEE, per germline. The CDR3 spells CASSLGTVEAFF. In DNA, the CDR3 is TGTGCCAGCAGCCTTGGGACAGTTGAAGCTTTCTTT. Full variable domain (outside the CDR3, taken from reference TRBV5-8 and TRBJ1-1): EAGVTQSPTHLIKTRGQQATLRCSPISGHTSVYWYQQALGLGLQFLLWYDEGEERNRGNFPPRFSGRQFPNYSSELNVNALELEDSALYLCASSLGTVEAFFGQGTRLTVV.

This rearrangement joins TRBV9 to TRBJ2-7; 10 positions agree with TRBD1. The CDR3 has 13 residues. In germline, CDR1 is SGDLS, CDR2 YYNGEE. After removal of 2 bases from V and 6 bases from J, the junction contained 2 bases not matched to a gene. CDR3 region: CASSVGTGVEQYF. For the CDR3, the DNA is TGTGCCAGCAGCGTGGGGACAGGGGTCGAGCAGTACTTC.

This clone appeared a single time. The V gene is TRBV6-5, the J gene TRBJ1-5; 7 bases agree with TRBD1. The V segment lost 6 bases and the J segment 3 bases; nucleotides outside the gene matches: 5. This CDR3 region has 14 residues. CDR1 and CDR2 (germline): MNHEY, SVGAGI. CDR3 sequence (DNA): TGTGCCAGCAGGCCGACAGGGTTCAATCAGCCCCAGCATTTT. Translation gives CASRPTGFNQPQHF.

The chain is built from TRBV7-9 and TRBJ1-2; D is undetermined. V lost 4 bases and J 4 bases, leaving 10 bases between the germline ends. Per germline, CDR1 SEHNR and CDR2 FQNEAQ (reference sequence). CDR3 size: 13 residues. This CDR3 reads CASSSGSTYGYTF. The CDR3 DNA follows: TGTGCCAGCAGCTCGGGCTCCACCTATGGCTACACCTTC.

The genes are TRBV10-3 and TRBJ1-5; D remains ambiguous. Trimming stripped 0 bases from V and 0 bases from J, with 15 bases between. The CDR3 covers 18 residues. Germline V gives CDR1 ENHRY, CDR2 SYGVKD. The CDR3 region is CAISESGEGTYSNQPQHF. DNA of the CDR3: TGTGCCATCAGTGAGTCTGGTGAAGGAACATATAGCAATCAGCCCCAGCATTTT.

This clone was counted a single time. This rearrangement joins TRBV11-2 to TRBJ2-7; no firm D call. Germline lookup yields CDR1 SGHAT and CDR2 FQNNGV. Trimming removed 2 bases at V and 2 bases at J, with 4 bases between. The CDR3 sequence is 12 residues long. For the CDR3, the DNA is TGTGCCAGCAGCTTAACTACCTACGAGCAGTACTTC. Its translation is CASSLTTYEQYF.

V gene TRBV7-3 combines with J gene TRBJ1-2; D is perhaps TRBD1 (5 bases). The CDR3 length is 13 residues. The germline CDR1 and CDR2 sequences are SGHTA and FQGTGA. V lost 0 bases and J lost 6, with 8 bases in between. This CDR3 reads CASSLTGADGYTF. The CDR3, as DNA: TGTGCCAGCAGCTTAACAGGGGCGGATGGCTACACCTTC.

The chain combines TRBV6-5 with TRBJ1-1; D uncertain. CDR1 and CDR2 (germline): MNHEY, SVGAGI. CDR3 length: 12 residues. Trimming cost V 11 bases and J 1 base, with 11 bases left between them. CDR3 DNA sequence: TGTGCCGTCCGGACGGAGAACACTGAAGCTTTCTTT. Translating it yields CAVRTENTEAFF.

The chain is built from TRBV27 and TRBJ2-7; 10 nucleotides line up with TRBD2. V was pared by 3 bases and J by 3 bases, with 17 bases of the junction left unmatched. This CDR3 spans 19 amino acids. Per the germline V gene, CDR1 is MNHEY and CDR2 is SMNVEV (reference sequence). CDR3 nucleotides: TGTGCCAGCAGTTTGAGATTGGGGATACCGGGACTAGCGAGCTACGAGCAGTACTTC. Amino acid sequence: CASSLRLGIPGLASYEQYF.

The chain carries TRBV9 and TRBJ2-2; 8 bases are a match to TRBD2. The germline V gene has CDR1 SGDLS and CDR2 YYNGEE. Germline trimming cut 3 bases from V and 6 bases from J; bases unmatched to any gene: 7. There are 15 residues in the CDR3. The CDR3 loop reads CASSAPSGSPGELFF. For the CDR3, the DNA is TGTGCCAGCAGCGCACCGAGCGGGAGCCCCGGGGAGCTGTTTTTT.

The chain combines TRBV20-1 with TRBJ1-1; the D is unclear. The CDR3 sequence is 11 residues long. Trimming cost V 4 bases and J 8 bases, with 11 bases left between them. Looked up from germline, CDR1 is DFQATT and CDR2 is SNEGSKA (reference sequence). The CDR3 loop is CSAIPVGEAFF. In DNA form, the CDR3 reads TGCAGTGCTATACCCGTCGGGGAAGCTTTCTTT.

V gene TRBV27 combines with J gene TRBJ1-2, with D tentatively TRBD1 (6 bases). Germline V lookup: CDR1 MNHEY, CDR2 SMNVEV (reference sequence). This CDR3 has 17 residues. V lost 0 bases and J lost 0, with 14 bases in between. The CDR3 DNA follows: TGTGCCAGCAGTTTATCGGTGACAGGCTACTCTAACTATGGCTACACCTTC. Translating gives CASSLSVTGYSNYGYTF.

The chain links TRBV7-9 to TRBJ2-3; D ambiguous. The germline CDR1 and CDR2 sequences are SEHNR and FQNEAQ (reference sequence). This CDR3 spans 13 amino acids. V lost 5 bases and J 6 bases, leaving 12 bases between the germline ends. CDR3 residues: CASSATLNDTQYF. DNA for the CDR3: TGTGCCAGCAGCGCGACTCTAAATGATACGCAGTATTTT.

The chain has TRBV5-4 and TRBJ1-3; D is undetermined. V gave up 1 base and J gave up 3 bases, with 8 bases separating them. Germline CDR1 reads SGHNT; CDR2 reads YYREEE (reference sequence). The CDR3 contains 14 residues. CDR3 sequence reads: CASSLLEDGNTIYF. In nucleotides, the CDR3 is TGTGCCAGCAGCTTGTTGGAGGATGGAAACACCATATATTTT.

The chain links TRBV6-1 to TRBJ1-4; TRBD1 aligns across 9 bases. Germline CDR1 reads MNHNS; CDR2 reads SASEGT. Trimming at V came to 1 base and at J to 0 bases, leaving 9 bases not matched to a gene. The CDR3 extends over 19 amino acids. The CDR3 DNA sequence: TGTGCCAGCAGTGAAGGCGGGACAGGGTTTCTCGCAACTAATGAAAAACTGTTTTTT. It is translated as CASSEGGTGFLATNEKLFF.

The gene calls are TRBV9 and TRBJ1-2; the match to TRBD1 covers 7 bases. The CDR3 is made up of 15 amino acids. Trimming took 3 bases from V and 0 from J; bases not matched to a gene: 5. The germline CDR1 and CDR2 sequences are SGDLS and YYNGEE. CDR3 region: CASSAVGGPNYGYTF. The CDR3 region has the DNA TGTGCCAGCAGCGCCGTAGGGGGCCCTAACTATGGCTACACCTTC.

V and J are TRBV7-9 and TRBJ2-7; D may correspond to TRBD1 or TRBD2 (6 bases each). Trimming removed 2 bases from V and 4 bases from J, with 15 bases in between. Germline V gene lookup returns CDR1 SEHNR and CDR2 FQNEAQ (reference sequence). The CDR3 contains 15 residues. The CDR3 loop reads CASSLPTGLAYEQYF. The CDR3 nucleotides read TGTGCCAGCAGCTTACCGACAGGCCTAGCGTACGAGCAGTACTTC.

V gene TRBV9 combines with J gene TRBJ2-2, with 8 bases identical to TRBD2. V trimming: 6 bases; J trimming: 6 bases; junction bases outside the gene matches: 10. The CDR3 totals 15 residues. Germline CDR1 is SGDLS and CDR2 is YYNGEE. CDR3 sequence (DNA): TGTGCCAGCACCCAAGGAGCGGGAGTGGCCGGGGAGCTGTTTTTT. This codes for CASTQGAGVAGELFF.

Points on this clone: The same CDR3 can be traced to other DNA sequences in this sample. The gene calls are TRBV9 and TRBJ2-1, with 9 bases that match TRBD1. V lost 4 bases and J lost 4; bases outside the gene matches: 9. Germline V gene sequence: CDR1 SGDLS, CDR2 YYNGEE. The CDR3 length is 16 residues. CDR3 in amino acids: CASSQEGQGGYNEQFF. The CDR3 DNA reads TGTGCCAGCAGCCAAGAGGGACAGGGAGGATACAATGAGCAGTTCTTC.

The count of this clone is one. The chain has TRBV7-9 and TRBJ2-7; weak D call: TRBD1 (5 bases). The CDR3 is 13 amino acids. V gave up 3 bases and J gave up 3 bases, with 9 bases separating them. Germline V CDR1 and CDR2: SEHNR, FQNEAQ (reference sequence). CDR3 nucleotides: TGTGCCAGCAGCTTCCAGGGCCGCTACGAGCAGTACTTC. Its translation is CASSFQGRYEQYF.

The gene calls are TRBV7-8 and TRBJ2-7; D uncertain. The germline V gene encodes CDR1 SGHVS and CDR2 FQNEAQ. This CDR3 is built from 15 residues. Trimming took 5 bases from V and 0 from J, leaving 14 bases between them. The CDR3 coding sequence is TGTGCCAGCAGCCAAGAGAACAGCCTCTCCTACGAGCAGTACTTC. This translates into CASSQENSLSYEQYF.

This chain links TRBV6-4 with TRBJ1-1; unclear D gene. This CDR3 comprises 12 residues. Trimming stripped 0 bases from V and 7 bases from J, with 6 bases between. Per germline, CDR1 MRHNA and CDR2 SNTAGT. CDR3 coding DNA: TGTGCCAGCAGTGACTCGGGTGGTGAAGCTTTCTTT. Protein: CASSDSGGEAFF.

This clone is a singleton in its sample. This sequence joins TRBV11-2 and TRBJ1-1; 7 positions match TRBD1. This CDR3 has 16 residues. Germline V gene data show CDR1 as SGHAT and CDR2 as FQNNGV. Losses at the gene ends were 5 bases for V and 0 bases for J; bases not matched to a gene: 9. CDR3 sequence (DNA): TGTGCCAGCAGCCCAGCAGGGACAGCCTTGAACACTGAAGCTTTCTTT. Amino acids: CASSPAGTALNTEAFF. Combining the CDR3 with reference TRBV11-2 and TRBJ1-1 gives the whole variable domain EAGVAQSPRYKIIEKRQSVAFWCNPISGHATLYWYQQILGQGPKLLIQFQNNGVVDDSQLPKDRFSAERLKGVDSTLKIQPAKLEDSAVYLCASSPAGTALNTEAFFGQGTRLTVV.

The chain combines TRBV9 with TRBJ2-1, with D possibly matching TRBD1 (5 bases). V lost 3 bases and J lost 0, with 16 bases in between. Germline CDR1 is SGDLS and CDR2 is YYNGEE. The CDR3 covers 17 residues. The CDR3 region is CASSDSPQGPSYNEQFF. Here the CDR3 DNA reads TGTGCCAGCAGCGACAGCCCCCAGGGTCCCTCCTACAATGAGCAGTTCTTC. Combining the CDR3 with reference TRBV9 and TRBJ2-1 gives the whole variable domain DSGVTQTPKHLITATGQRVTLRCSPRSGDLSVYWYQQSLDQGLQFLIQYYNGEERAKGNILERFSAQQFPDLHSELNLSSLELGDSALYFCASSDSPQGPSYNEQFFGPGTRLTVL.

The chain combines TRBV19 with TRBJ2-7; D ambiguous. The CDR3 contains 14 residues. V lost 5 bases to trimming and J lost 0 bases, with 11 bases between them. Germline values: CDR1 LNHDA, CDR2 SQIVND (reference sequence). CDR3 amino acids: CASSPTLDSYEQYF. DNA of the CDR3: TGTGCCAGTAGTCCCACATTAGACTCCTACGAGCAGTACTTC.

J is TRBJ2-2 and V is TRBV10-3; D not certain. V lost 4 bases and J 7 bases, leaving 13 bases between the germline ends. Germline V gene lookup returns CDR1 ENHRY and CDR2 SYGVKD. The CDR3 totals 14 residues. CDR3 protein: CAISGRDNSGELFF. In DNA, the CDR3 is TGTGCCATCAGTGGCCGAGATAATAGCGGGGAGCTGTTTTTT.

The CDR3 spells CASSFFSGDEQFF. Here the CDR3 DNA reads TGTGCCAGCAGCTTTTTCTCGGGCGATGAGCAGTTCTTC. The rearrangement uses TRBV7-7 and TRBJ2-1; D uncertain. This CDR3 is built from 13 residues. From germline, CDR1 is SSHAT and CDR2 FNYEAQ (reference sequence). V was cut by 3 bases and J by 8 bases, with 11 bases left in between. The entire variable domain, with the rest obtained from reference TRBV7-7 and TRBJ2-1, is as follows: GAGVSQSPRYKVTKRGQDVTLRCDPISSHATLYWYQQALGQGPEFLTYFNYEAQPDKSGLPSDRFSAERPEGSISTLTIQRTEQRDSAMYRCASSFFSGDEQFFGPGTRLTVL.

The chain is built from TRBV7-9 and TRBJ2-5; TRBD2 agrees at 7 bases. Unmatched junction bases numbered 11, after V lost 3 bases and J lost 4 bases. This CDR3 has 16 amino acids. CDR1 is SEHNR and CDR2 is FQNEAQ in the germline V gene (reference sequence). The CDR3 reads CASSLPEGGPRETQYF. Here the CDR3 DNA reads TGTGCCAGCAGCTTGCCTGAGGGAGGGCCGAGAGAGACCCAGTACTTC.

The DNA for the CDR3 is TGTGCCAGCAGTTACCCGGGACAGGGGTCTGAAGCTTTCTTT. Translating gives CASSYPGQGSEAFF. The chain links TRBV6-5 to TRBJ1-1; TRBD1 agrees at 10 bases. Germline trimming cut 2 bases from V and 6 bases from J; bases unmatched to any gene: 3. The CDR3 totals 14 residues. Germline V gene sequence: CDR1 MNHEY, CDR2 SVGAGI.

CDR3: CATSRAEGYEQYF. CDR3 DNA: TGTGCCACCAGCAGAGCAGAGGGCTACGAGCAGTACTTC. V is TRBV15 and J is TRBJ2-7, with a weak D call TRBD2 (5 bases). Germline values: CDR1 LNHNV, CDR2 YYDKDF (reference sequence). This CDR3 is 13 amino acids long. Between the trimmed V and J ends, which lost 1 base and 3 bases, there was a span of 7 bases.

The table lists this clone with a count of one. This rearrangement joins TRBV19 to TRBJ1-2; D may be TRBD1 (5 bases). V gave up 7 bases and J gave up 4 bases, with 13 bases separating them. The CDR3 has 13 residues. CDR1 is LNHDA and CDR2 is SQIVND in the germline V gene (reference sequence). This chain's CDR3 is CASNSGRVYGYTF. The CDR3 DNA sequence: TGTGCCAGTAACTCGGGACGGGTCTATGGCTACACCTTC.